These 20 T cell receptor beta chains originate from one sample sequenced in a study of CD8 T cells in ankylosing spondylitis (dated by TCRdb to 2017 to 2019). Libraries came from 5' RACE. TCRdb names Illumina HiSeq 2500 as the instrument used. The public sequencing data were trimmed at Q25 with fastp and processed into clonotypes with MiXCR by TCRdb, which kept only in-frame beta chains. CDR3 protein duplicates are merged, each entry listing the most common genes and DNA. Within this sample are some 220,000 distinct CDR3 sequences, with approximately 8.4% of them counted one time only. Clones ranked in the top ten supply roughly 4.9% of the sample. The sequenced material came from blood, either unsorted or a sorted T cell fraction (not recorded which). These receptors came from a female donor with ankylosing spondylitis or in good health (not recorded which).

The chain carries TRBV15 and TRBJ1-5, with D possibly matching TRBD1 (5 bases). Germline loops: CDR1 LNHNV, CDR2 YYDKDF (reference sequence). The CDR3 length is 8 residues. In DNA, the CDR3 is TGTCGCGTCTTGGGGGAGCATTTT. Amino acids: CRVLGEHF.

This clonotype has a count of ten or more. The rearrangement joins TRBV5-6 to TRBJ2-7, with D hard to call. The ends were cut back, 0 bases at V and 4 bases at J, with 5 bases in the middle. Germline assignment: CDR1 SGHDT and CDR2 YYEEEE. The CDR3 loop spans 12 amino acids. The CDR3: CASSLADYEQYF. Here the CDR3 DNA reads TGTGCCAGCAGCTTGGCGGATTACGAGCAGTACTTC.

Many counts were recorded for this clonotype. The rearrangement links TRBV19 to TRBJ2-7, with 13 positions matching TRBD2. Trimming at V came to 3 bases and at J to 3 bases, leaving 2 bases not matched to a gene. The CDR3 extends over 15 amino acids. Germline CDR1 reads LNHDA; CDR2 reads SQIVND (reference sequence). The CDR3: CASSMGLAGHYEQYF. CDR3 nucleotides: TGTGCCAGTAGTATGGGACTAGCGGGACACTACGAGCAGTACTTC. The whole variable domain, filled in from reference TRBV19 and TRBJ2-7, reads DGGITQSPKYLFRKEGQNVTLSCEQNLNHDAMYWYRQDPGQGLRLIYYSQIVNDFQKGDIAEGYSVSREKKESFPLTVTSAQKNPTAFYLCASSMGLAGHYEQYFGPGTRLTVT.

This clonotype was found a few times. This chain connects TRBV11-2 to TRBJ2-6; TRBD1 matches 9 bases. Germline V gene data show CDR1 as SGHAT and CDR2 as FQNNGV. The CDR3 extends over 21 amino acids. With 2 bases clipped from V and 0 bases from J, the junction kept 14 bases outside the gene matches. As DNA, the CDR3 is TGTGCCAGCAGCTTACTCGCGAGGATGACAGGGGGGGTCTCTGGGGCCAACGTCCTGACTTTC. This translates into CASSLLARMTGGVSGANVLTF.

This clonotype has a count of ten or more. The chain carries TRBV5-5 and TRBJ1-2, with D unclear. Germline V gives CDR1 SGHKS, CDR2 YYEKEE (reference sequence). Deletions cut 4 bases from V and 0 bases from J, with 7 bases between. The CDR3 runs to 13 residues. The CDR3 coding sequence is TGTGCCAGCAGCCGTTATACTAACTATGGCTACACCTTC. It translates to CASSRYTNYGYTF.

This clonotype was counted at least ten times. This chain links TRBV20-1 with TRBJ2-4; 10 bases map to TRBD2. V dropped 5 bases and J dropped 4; count of bases not matched to a gene: 8. Germline values: CDR1 DFQATT, CDR2 SNEGSKA (reference sequence). CDR3 length: 15 residues. Here the CDR3 reads CSAALAGVEKNIQYF. CDR3 coding DNA: TGCAGTGCTGCCCTAGCGGGAGTGGAAAAAAACATTCAGTACTTC.

In DNA, the CDR3 is TGTGCCAGCACAATATTCGGACGGGCCGAGCAGTTCTTC. This gives the protein CASTIFGRAEQFF. The J gene is TRBJ2-1, the V gene TRBV6-6; D call uncertain. The CDR3 consists of 13 residues. V was pared by 7 bases and J by 10 bases, with 17 bases between. CDR1 and CDR2 (germline): MNHNY, SVGAGI (reference sequence).

The sample holds many counts of this clonotype. The rearrangement joins TRBV5-1 to TRBJ2-7, with D perhaps matching TRBD1 or TRBD2 (5 bases each). The CDR3 extends over 14 amino acids. V gave up 0 bases and J gave up 4 bases, with 11 bases separating them. CDR1 is SGHRS and CDR2 is YFSETQ in the germline V gene. Here the CDR3 DNA reads TGCGCCAGCAGCTTGGATGTTGGGGGTTACGAGCAGTACTTC. It encodes CASSLDVGGYEQYF.

The chain combines TRBV29-1 with TRBJ2-7, with TRBD2 identical over 8 bases. The CDR3 is made up of 13 amino acids. CDR1 and CDR2 from the germline V gene are SQVTM and ANQGSEA. V was pared by 6 bases and J by 8 bases, with 12 bases of the junction left unmatched. CDR3 residues: CSVSLSGSLQQYF. CDR3 bases: TGCAGCGTCTCCCTGAGCGGGAGCTTGCAGCAGTACTTC.

This clonotype was counted between two and nine times. V gene TRBV5-1 combines with J gene TRBJ2-1; D gene unclear. This CDR3 region has 16 residues. The V gene lost 2 bases and the J gene lost 5 bases, with 17 bases spanning the gap. Germline V gene sequence: CDR1 SGHRS, CDR2 YFSETQ. The CDR3: CASSFNSGRINNEQFF. The CDR3 DNA reads as TGCGCCAGCAGCTTTAATTCGGGCCGGATCAACAATGAGCAGTTCTTC.

This clonotype came up once. This chain connects TRBV18 to TRBJ1-2; D remains unclear. The CDR3 contains 15 residues. V lost 4 bases and J lost 5, with 17 bases in between. Germline V CDR1 and CDR2: KGHSH, LQKENI. The CDR3 sequence: CASSQIQGVSYGYTF. For the CDR3, the DNA is TGTGCCAGCTCACAGATACAAGGAGTCTCTTATGGCTACACCTTC.

Only a few counts were recorded for this clonotype. The gene calls are TRBV7-2 and TRBJ2-1; D call uncertain. From germline, CDR1 is SGHTA and CDR2 FQGNSA. V was cut by 7 bases and J by 7 bases, with 11 bases left in between. CDR3 length equals 12 residues. The CDR3 loop reads CASNSLENEQFF. The CDR3 DNA is TGTGCCAGCAACTCTTTAGAGAATGAGCAGTTCTTC. The whole variable domain, filled in from reference TRBV7-2 and TRBJ2-1, reads GAGVSQSPSNKVTEKGKDVELRCDPISGHTALYWYRQSLGQGLEFLIYFQGNSAPDKSGLPSDRFSAERTGGSVSTLTIQRTQQEDSAVYLCASNSLENEQFFGPGTRLTVL.

Note on this clonotype: This may come from a read error, since a much larger clone is one base off. CDR3: CSVQSLFADTQYF. CDR3 DNA: TGCAGCGTTCAAAGCCTTTTTGCAGATACGCAGTATTTT. This chain connects TRBV29-1 to TRBJ2-3, with D hard to call. The CDR3 is made up of 13 amino acids. Trimming took off 5 bases at V and 4 bases at J, with 13 bases between the two ends. Germline values: CDR1 SQVTM, CDR2 ANQGSEA.

This clonotype has a count of ten or more. This chain connects TRBV12-3 or TRBV12-4 to TRBJ1-1; D is undetermined. The germline V and J ends were trimmed by 3 bases and 3 bases, with 5 bases remaining between them. This CDR3 has 12 amino acids. The CDR3 loop is CASSLSDTEAFF. The CDR3 nucleotides read TGTGCCAGCAGTTTGTCCGACACTGAAGCTTTCTTT.

This clonotype was found many times. The chain uses TRBV9 and TRBJ2-5; TRBD2 matches at 7 bases. This CDR3 has 17 amino acids. V lost 1 base, J lost 2 bases, and 11 bases stayed unmatched. CDR1 is SGDLS, CDR2 YYNGEE, per germline. For the CDR3, the DNA is TGTGCCAGCAGCGTACGTGGGAGGGCCTTGGCTCAAGAGACCCAGTACTTC. This codes for CASSVRGRALAQETQYF. The whole variable domain, remainder taken from reference TRBV9 and TRBJ2-5, is DSGVTQTPKHLITATGQRVTLRCSPRSGDLSVYWYQQSLDQGLQFLIQYYNGEERAKGNILERFSAQQFPDLHSELNLSSLELGDSALYFCASSVRGRALAQETQYFGPGTRLLVL.

This clonotype occurred a few times. This chain uses TRBV7-8 with TRBJ2-7; D remains ambiguous. Trimming left V 1 base short and J 4 bases short, with 11 bases between. The CDR3 runs 14 residues. Germline V gives CDR1 SGHVS, CDR2 FQNEAQ. CDR3 coding DNA: TGTGCCAGCAGCTTAGTAGCCGCCAGGTACGAGCAGTACTTC. Amino acids: CASSLVAARYEQYF.

Many counts were recorded for this clonotype. CDR3 region: CSARIVSALYNYGYTF. The CDR3 DNA is TGCAGTGCTAGGATCGTGAGTGCCCTCTACAACTATGGCTACACCTTC. The chain joins TRBV20-1 to TRBJ1-2; D uncertain. This CDR3 has 16 amino acids. Trimming cost V 3 bases and J 2 bases, with 19 bases left between them. CDR1 DFQATT and CDR2 SNEGSKA come from the germline V gene (reference sequence).

This clonotype has only a few counts. This chain joins TRBV5-4 and TRBJ2-5, with D perhaps TRBD1 (6 bases). This CDR3 is 16 amino acids long. The V end was cut by 0 bases, the J end by 4 bases, with 16 bases between. Germline CDR1 and CDR2: SGHNT and YYREEE (reference sequence). The CDR3 sequence is CASSLEGAGVVETQYF. DNA for the CDR3: TGTGCCAGCAGCTTGGAAGGTGCAGGGGTGGTAGAGACCCAGTACTTC.

This clonotype was seen at least ten times. This rearrangement joins TRBV10-3 to TRBJ2-5; 9 nucleotides line up with TRBD1. With 10 bases clipped from V and 3 bases from J, the junction kept 3 bases outside the gene matches. Germline V CDR1 and CDR2: ENHRY, SYGVKD. The CDR3 totals 12 residues. The CDR3 nucleotides are TGTGCCACCACAGGGGGCGAAGAGACCCAGTACTTC. Residues: CATTGGEETQYF.

The table lists this clonotype with many counts. The rearrangement joins TRBV30 to TRBJ2-7; no reliable D call. V was pared by 0 bases and J by 0 bases, with 3 bases between. In germline, CDR1 is GTSNPN, CDR2 SVGIG (reference sequence). The length of the CDR3 is 12 residues. The CDR3 coding sequence is TGTGCCTGGAGTGTCTCCTCCTACGAGCAGTACTTC. Protein sequence: CAWSVSSYEQYF.